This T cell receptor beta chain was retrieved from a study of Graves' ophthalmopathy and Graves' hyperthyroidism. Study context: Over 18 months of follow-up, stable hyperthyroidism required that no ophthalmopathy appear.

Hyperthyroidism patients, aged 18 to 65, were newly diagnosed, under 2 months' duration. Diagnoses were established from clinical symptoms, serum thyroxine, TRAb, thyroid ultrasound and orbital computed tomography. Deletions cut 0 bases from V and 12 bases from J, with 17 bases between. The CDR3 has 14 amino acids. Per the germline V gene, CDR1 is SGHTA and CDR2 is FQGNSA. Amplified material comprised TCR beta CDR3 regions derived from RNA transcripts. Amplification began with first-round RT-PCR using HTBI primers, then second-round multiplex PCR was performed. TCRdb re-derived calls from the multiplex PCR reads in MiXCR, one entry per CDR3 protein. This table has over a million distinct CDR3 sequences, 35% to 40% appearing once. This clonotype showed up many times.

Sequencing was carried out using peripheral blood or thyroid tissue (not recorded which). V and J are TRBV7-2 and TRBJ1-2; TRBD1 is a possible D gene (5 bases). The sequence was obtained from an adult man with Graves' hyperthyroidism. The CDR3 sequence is CASSLAGQRIRDTF. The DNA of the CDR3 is TGTGCCAGCAGCTTAGCTGGACAACGCATCCGGGACACCTTC.